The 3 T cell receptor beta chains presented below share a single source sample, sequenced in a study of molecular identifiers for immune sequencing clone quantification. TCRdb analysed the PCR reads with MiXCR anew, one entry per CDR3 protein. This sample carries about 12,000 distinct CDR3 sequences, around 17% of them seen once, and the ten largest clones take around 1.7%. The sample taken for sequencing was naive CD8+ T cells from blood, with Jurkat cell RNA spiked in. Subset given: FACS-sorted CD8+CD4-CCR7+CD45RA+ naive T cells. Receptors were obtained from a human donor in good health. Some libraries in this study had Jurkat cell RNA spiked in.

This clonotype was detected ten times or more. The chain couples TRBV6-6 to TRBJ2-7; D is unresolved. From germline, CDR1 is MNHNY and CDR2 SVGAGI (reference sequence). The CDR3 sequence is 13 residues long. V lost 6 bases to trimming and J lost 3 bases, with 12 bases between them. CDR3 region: CASSSGDLYEQYF. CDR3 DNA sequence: TGTGCCAGCAGCTCTGGAGATCTCTACGAGCAGTACTTC.

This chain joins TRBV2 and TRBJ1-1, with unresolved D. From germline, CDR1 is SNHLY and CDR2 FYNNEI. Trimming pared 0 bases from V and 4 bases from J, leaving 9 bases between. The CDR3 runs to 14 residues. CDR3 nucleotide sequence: TGTGCCAGCAGTGAAGCCGGCAGGTCCACTGAAGCTTTCTTT. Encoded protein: CASSEAGRSTEAFF.

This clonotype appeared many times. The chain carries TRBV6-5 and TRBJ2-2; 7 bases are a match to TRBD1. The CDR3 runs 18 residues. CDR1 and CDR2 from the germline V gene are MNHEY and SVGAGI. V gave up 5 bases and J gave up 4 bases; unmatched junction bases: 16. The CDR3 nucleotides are TGTGCCAGCAGTCGCTCGACAGGGTACGAATCGGGCACCGGGGAGCTGTTTTTT. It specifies CASSRSTGYESGTGELFF.